This is a list of T cell receptor beta chains from one sample in a study of T cell repertoires in cytomegalovirus infection. These receptors are not linked to any known antigen. Each CDR3 protein gets one entry after TCRdb re-called the reads with MiXCR. Counted here are about 570,000 distinct CDR3 sequences, under 45% occurring once; the ten biggest clones make up about 46%. The starting material was cultured PBMCs, obtained from culture after CMV antigen stimulation. These receptors all stem from a human donor in good health (CMV status not recorded). Some clones in this sample may be carry-over from other donors' samples. The CDR3 runs from the conserved cysteine through the conserved F or W. Fields, in order: clone size, V gene, D gene, J gene, CDR3 protein, CDR3 DNA. D genes are given only for firm matches. Not every row has a clone size; where given, it reads once, few, many or a size class.

few	TRBV11-2	TRBD2	TRBJ2-7	CASSINSGSSYEQYF	TGTGCCAGCAGCATAAATAGCGGGAGCTCCTACGAGCAGTACTTC
.	TRBV2	.	TRBJ2-7	CANQKGTGYEQYF	TGTGCCAACCAGAAGGGGACCGGCTACGAGCAGTACTTC
.	TRBV12-3/TRBV12-4	.	TRBJ2-7	CASSGWIYGQQYF	TGTGCCAGCAGTGGGTGGATTTATGGGCAGCAGTACTTC
.	TRBV7-2	TRBD2	TRBJ2-3	CASSLEAGDDTQYF	TGTGCCAGCAGCTTAGAAGCGGGGGACGATACGCAGTATTTT
.	TRBV19	TRBD1	TRBJ1-6	CASREGDRGRSPLHF	TGTGCCAGCCGAGAGGGCGACAGGGGGCGATCACCCCTCCACTTT
.	TRBV7-9	.	TRBJ1-1	CASTSRGRGANTEAFF	TGTGCCAGCACTTCAAGGGGCAGGGGAGCGAACACTGAAGCTTTCTTT
.	TRBV19	.	TRBJ1-6	CASSFGTDRSPLHF	TGTGCCAGTAGTTTCGGTACGGATCGGTCGCCCCTCCACTTT
many	TRBV7-2	.	TRBJ2-5	CASSPGSRETQYF	TGTGCCAGCAGCCCCGGGAGTCGTGAGACCCAGTACTTC
few	TRBV4-1	.	TRBJ1-5	CASSRSDEDSNQPQHF	TGCGCCAGCAGCCGATCCGACGAAGATAGCAATCAGCCCCAGCATTTT
once	TRBV20-1	TRBD2	TRBJ2-4	CSARGSHSGSMNIQYF	TGCAGTGCTAGAGGTTCCCATAGCGGGAGTATGAACATTCAGTACTTC
.	TRBV12-3/TRBV12-4	.	TRBJ2-3	CASSFYDTDTQYF	TGTGCCAGCAGTTTTTATGACACAGATACGCAGTATTTT
.	TRBV7-2	TRBD1	TRBJ2-7	CASSLAQWGQGSQQYF	TGTGCCAGCAGCTTAGCCCAGTGGGGACAGGGAAGTCAGCAGTACTTC
.	TRBV24-1	.	TRBJ2-1	CATGGARGRNIYNEQFF	TGTGCCACCGGCGGCGCGCGGGGGCGGAATATATACAATGAGCAGTTCTTC
many	TRBV7-9	TRBD2	TRBJ2-1	CASSSLAGVGNNEQFF	TGTGCCAGCAGCTCATTAGCGGGAGTAGGAAACAATGAGCAGTTCTTC
many	TRBV7-2	.	TRBJ2-7	CASSSRTGYEQYF	TGTGCCAGCAGTTCTCGGACTGGATACGAGCAGTACTTC
.	TRBV18	.	TRBJ1-1	CASSPVMETEAFF	TGTGCCAGCTCACCGGTGATGGAGACTGAAGCTTTCTTT
few	TRBV5-6	TRBD1	TRBJ2-5	CASSHGTGEETQYF	TGTGCCAGCAGTCACGGGACAGGGGAAGAGACCCAGTACTTC
.	TRBV2	.	TRBJ2-7	CASSGGSLSYEQYF	TGTGCCAGCAGTGGGGGGTCCCTTTCCTACGAGCAGTACTTC
few	TRBV7-2	.	TRBJ1-5	CASSPLGRPPQHF	TGTGCCAGCAGCCCCCTAGGACGTCCGCCCCAGCATTTT
.	TRBV7-3	.	TRBJ2-7	CASSPALTATPGEQYF	TGTGCCAGCAGCCCAGCCCTTACAGCCACCCCCGGCGAGCAGTACTTC
few	TRBV12-3/TRBV12-4	.	TRBJ1-2	CASSPQRFYGYTF	TGTGCCAGCAGCCCACAGCGATTCTATGGCTACACCTTC
.	TRBV6-1	.	TRBJ1-5	CASSEFAVDQPQHF	TGTGCCAGCAGTGAATTCGCCGTTGATCAGCCCCAGCATTTT
few	TRBV6-2/TRBV6-3	.	TRBJ2-2	CASSKRTTNTGELFF	TGTGCCAGCAGTAAGAGGACTACGAACACCGGGGAGCTGTTTTTT
few	TRBV27	.	TRBJ1-2	CASSDSGTVRFRGYTF	TGTGCCAGCAGTGATTCCGGGACGGTGAGATTTCGGGGCTACACCTTC
few	TRBV7-9	TRBD2	TRBJ2-3	CASSLASGRYVDTQYF	TGTGCCAGCAGCTTAGCTAGCGGGAGATATGTAGATACGCAGTATTTT
few	TRBV7-2	TRBD1	TRBJ2-1	CASSLVAGGFNNEQFF	TGTGCCAGCAGCTTAGTGGCAGGGGGTTTCAACAATGAGCAGTTCTTC
many	TRBV12-3/TRBV12-4	TRBD2	TRBJ2-1	CASTLAGGQREQFF	TGTGCCAGCACCTTAGCGGGGGGACAACGTGAGCAGTTCTTC
.	TRBV20-1	.	TRBJ2-7	CSAALGHFFEQYF	TGCAGTGCCGCGCTAGGACACTTTTTCGAGCAGTACTTC
few	TRBV27	.	TRBJ1-1	CASADTVMNTEAFF	TGTGCCAGCGCGGACACCGTTATGAACACTGAAGCTTTCTTT
many	TRBV7-2	TRBD2	TRBJ2-1	CASSLEGTTHNEQFF	TGTGCCAGCAGCTTAGAGGGGACTACGCACAATGAGCAGTTCTTC
few	TRBV4-1	.	TRBJ2-7	CASSQDVQAYEQYF	TGCGCCAGCAGCCAAGACGTCCAGGCCTACGAGCAGTACTTC
few	TRBV7-9	.	TRBJ1-1	CASSLLNRGLNTEAFF	TGTGCCAGCAGCCTATTAAACCGGGGGTTGAACACTGAAGCTTTCTTT
few	TRBV6-6	TRBD2	TRBJ2-3	CASSYLGTSGRDSTDTQYF	TGTGCCAGCAGTTACCTGGGGACTAGCGGGAGAGATAGCACAGATACGCAGTATTTT
once	TRBV4-1	.	TRBJ1-1	CASSQVVGITEAFF	TGCGCCAGCAGCCAAGTCGTGGGGATAACTGAAGCTTTCTTT
many	TRBV7-2	.	TRBJ2-1	CASSLVGNNEQFF	TGTGCCAGCAGCTTAGTAGGCAACAATGAGCAGTTCTTC
.	TRBV6-8	TRBD2	TRBJ2-1	CASSNPRGGVNEQFF	TGTGCCAGCAGTAACCCGCGGGGGGGGGTCAATGAGCAGTTCTTC
.	TRBV10-3	.	TRBJ2-1	CAISESEVGEQFF	TGTGCCATCAGTGAGTCGGAGGTGGGTGAGCAGTTCTTC
few	TRBV20-1	TRBD1	TRBJ1-2	CSASRQGRYGYTF	TGCAGTGCTAGTCGACAGGGACGTTATGGCTACACCTTC
.	TRBV4-1	.	TRBJ1-1	CASSQAVIMNTEAFF	TGCGCCAGCAGCCAAGCCGTTATTATGAACACTGAAGCTTTCTTT
few	TRBV19	.	TRBJ1-2	CASSIGLSYGYTF	TGTGCCAGTAGTATTGGTCTAAGCTATGGCTACACCTTC
few	TRBV12-3/TRBV12-4	TRBD2	TRBJ2-2	CASSYVAGGRELFF	TGTGCCAGCAGTTATGTAGCGGGGGGCCGGGAGCTGTTTTTT
.	TRBV7-6	.	TRBJ2-1	CASSLVGLSGSSYNEQFF	TGTGCCAGCAGCTTAGTGGGCCTTAGCGGAAGCTCCTACAATGAGCAGTTCTTC
.	TRBV28	TRBD2	TRBJ2-7	CASSLVTSLAYEQYF	TGTGCCAGCAGCCTGGTGACTAGCCTTGCCTACGAGCAGTACTTC
.	TRBV15	.	TRBJ1-6	CATSRDQDSLHF	TGTGCCACCAGCAGAGATCAGGACTCCCTCCACTTT
.	TRBV7-9	.	TRBJ1-2	CASSLVRSARLGYTF	TGTGCCAGCAGCTTAGTCCGCTCCGCCCGGTTGGGCTACACCTTC
few	TRBV12-3/TRBV12-4	.	TRBJ1-3	CASSFGVGSGNTIYF	TGTGCCAGCAGTTTCGGTGTGGGGTCCGGAAACACCATATATTTT
.	TRBV7-2	.	TRBJ2-7	CASTPVGDRSYEQYF	TGTGCCAGCACCCCAGTGGGAGACCGTTCCTACGAGCAGTACTTC
.	TRBV20-1	.	TRBJ1-5	CSAAGHSNQPQHF	TGCAGTGCGGCTGGACACAGCAATCAGCCCCAGCATTTT
many	TRBV7-2	.	TRBJ2-2	CASSLGSSRAGELFF	TGTGCCAGCAGCTTAGGGTCGTCCCGGGCCGGGGAGCTGTTTTTT
.	TRBV7-9	TRBD1	TRBJ1-1	CASSFPGQGTSEAFF	TGTGCCAGCAGCTTTCCGGGACAGGGGACGTCTGAAGCTTTCTTT
few	TRBV20-1	TRBD1	TRBJ1-1	CSARGRGRRLAEAFF	TGCAGTGCTAGAGGTAGGGGGCGCCGCTTGGCTGAAGCTTTCTTT
.	TRBV12-3/TRBV12-4	.	TRBJ2-7	CASKAGLPADEQYF	TGTGCCAGCAAGGCGGGACTCCCCGCCGACGAGCAGTACTTC
.	TRBV19	TRBD1	TRBJ1-5	CASTRGGSYSNQPQHF	TGTGCCAGTACCAGGGGGGGCTCTTATAGCAATCAGCCCCAGCATTTT
.	TRBV7-2	.	TRBJ1-5	CASSFGGAAQHF	TGTGCCAGCAGCTTTGGGGGCGCGGCCCAGCATTTT
few	TRBV12-3/TRBV12-4	.	TRBJ2-3	CASSPGAFTDTQYF	TGTGCCAGCAGCCCCGGGGCCTTCACAGATACGCAGTATTTT